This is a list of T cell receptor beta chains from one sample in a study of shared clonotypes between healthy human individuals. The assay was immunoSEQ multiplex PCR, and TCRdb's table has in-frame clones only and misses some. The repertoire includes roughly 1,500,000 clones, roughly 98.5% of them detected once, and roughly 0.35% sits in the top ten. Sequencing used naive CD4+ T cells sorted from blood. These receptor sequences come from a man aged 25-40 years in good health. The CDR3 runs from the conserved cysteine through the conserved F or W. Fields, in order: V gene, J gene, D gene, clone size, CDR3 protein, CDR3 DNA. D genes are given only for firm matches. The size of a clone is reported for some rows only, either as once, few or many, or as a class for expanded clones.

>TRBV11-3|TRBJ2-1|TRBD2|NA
CASSLGSGTYNEQFF
TGTGCCAGCAGCTTAGGTAGCGGGACTTACAATGAGCAGTTCTTC
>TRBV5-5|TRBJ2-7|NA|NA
CASSPRGGLDEQYF
TGTGCCAGCAGCCCGCGGGGCGGGCTCGACGAGCAGTACTTC
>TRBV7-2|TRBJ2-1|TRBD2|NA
CASRPSGSYNEQFF
TGTGCCAGCAGACCTAGCGGTTCCTACAATGAGCAGTTCTTC
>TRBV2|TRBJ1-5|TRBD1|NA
CASSGGQGGNQPQHF
TGTGCCAGCAGTGGGGGACAGGGGGGCAATCAGCCCCAGCATTTT
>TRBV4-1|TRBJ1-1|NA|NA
CASSQGSYGRGTEAFF
TGCGCCAGCAGCCAAGGTTCGTACGGCAGGGGAACTGAAGCTTTCTTT
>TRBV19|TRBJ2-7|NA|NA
CASSTRGPDEQYF
TGTGCCAGTAGTACGCGAGGCCCTGACGAGCAGTACTTC
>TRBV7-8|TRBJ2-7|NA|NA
CASSLRPPEQYF
TGTGCCAGCAGCTTGAGACCCCCCGAGCAGTACTTC
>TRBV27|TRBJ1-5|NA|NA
CASSYNRVGNQPQHF
TGTGCCAGCAGTTATAACAGGGTTGGCAATCAGCCCCAGCATTTT
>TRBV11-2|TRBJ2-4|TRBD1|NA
CASSARQGNIAKNIQYF
TGTGCCAGCAGCGCCCGACAGGGAAACATAGCCAAAAACATTCAGTACTTC
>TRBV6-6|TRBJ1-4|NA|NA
CASSILRGEKLFF
TGTGCCAGCAGTATTTTGCGGGGCGAAAAACTGTTTTTT
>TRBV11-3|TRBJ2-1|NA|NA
CASSADSYNEQFF
TGTGCCAGCAGCGCGGACAGCTACAATGAGCAGTTCTTC
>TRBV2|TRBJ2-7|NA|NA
CASSRQVSSYEQYF
TGTGCCAGCAGTCGACAGGTTAGCTCCTACGAGCAGTACTTC
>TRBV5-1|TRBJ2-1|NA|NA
CASSFPSAYNEQFF
TGCGCCAGCAGCTTCCCTAGCGCGTACAATGAGCAGTTCTTC
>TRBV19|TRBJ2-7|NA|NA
CASTSPGSYEQYF
TGTGCCAGTACGTCCCCGGGGAGCTACGAGCAGTACTTC
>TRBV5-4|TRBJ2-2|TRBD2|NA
CASGTSGRLIGELFF
TGTGCCAGCGGGACTAGCGGGAGATTGATCGGGGAGCTGTTTTTT
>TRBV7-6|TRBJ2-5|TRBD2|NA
CASSSKLAGGLETQYF
TGTGCCAGCAGCTCAAAACTAGCGGGAGGGCTCGAGACCCAGTACTTC
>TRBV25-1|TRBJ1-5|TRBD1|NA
CASSANGTAIDSNQPQHF
TGTGCCAGCAGTGCCAATGGGACAGCGATAGATAGCAATCAGCCCCAGCATTTT
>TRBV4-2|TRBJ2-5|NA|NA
CASSPSGEETQYF
TGTGCCAGCAGCCCTAGTGGGGAGGAGACCCAGTACTTC
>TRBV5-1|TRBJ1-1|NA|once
CASSLRVPDAHMNTEAFF
TGCGCCAGCAGCTTGCGGGTCCCCGACGCGCACATGAACACTGAAGCTTTCTTT
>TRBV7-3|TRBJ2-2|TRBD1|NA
CASSLPTGVNTGELFF
TGTGCCAGCAGCCTACCAACAGGGGTGAACACCGGGGAGCTGTTTTTT
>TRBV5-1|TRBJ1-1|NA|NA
CASSLSGRSEAFF
TGCGCCAGCAGCTTGTCCGGGAGGTCTGAAGCTTTCTTT
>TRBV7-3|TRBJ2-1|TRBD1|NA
CASSSGGAGYSEQFF
TGTGCCAGCAGCTCAGGGGGCGCAGGGTATAGTGAGCAGTTCTTC
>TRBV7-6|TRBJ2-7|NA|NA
CASSLSETSTYEQYF
TGTGCCAGCAGCTTATCAGAGACTTCCACCTACGAGCAGTACTTC
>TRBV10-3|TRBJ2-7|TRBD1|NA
CATAGGQGYEQYF
TGTGCCACCGCAGGGGGCCAGGGTTACGAGCAGTACTTC